The sequence of this T cell receptor (beta chain) was determined in a study of OX40 agonist ivuxolimab in advanced cancers. At the level of the study: The mean age was 60 years, ranging from about 20 to 90, with over 70% of participants male.

The germline CDR1 and CDR2 sequences are LGHNA and YNFKEQ. This CDR3 comprises 14 residues. V dropped 4 bases and J dropped 2; count of bases not matched to a gene: 2. Systemic immunosuppression or autoimmune disease history was grounds to exclude patients. Clones were sequenced by immunoSEQ multiplex PCR, and TCRdb holds only the in-frame ones, with some missing. The data contain 20,000 to 25,000 clones, 75% to 80% of them seen just once; the ten biggest clones take up 15% to 20%. Sequenced here: CD4+ or CD8+ T cells sorted from blood, sampled in a trial of the OX40 agonist ivuxolimab. The chain recombines TRBV4-2 with TRBJ1-2; 9 bases are a match to TRBD1. This receptor was taken from an adult with an advanced solid tumor such as melanoma, head and neck, liver or kidney cancer. CDR3 residues: CASSRDRGNYGYTF. CDR3 in DNA: TGTGCCAGCAGCCGCGACAGGGGGAACTATGGCTACACCTTC.